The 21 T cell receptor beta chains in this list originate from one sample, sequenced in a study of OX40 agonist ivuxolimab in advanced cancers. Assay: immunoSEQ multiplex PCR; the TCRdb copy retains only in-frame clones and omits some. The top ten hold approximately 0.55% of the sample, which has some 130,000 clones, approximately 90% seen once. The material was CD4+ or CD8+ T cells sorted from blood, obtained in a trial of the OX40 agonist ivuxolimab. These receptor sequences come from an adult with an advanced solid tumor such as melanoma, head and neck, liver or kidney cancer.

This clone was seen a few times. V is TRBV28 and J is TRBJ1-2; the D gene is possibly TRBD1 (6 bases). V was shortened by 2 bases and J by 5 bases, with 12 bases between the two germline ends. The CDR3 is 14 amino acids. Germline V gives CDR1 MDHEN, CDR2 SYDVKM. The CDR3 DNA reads TGTGCCAGCAGTTTACTACAGGGTGGTTATGGCTACACCTTC. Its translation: CASSLLQGGYGYTF.

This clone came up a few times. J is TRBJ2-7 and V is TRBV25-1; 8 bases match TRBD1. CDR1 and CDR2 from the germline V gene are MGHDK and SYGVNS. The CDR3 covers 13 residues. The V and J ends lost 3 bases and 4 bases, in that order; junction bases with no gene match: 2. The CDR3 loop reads CASSDRGLYEQYF. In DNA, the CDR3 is TGTGCCAGCAGTGACAGGGGGCTGTACGAGCAGTACTTC.

CDR3 DNA sequence: TGTGCCAGCAGTGTCGGGACAGGAAGCAATCAGCCCCAGCATTTT. Encoded protein: CASSVGTGSNQPQHF. The chain recombines TRBV2 with TRBJ1-5; 8 nucleotides line up with TRBD1. Trimming removed 4 bases from V and 1 base from J; junction bases left unmatched: 3. This CDR3 spans 15 amino acids. Germline values: CDR1 SNHLY, CDR2 FYNNEI.

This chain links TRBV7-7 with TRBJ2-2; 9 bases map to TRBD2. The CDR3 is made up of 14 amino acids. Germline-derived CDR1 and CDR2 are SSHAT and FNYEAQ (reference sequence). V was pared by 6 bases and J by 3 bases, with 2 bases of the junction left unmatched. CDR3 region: CASRAGGYTGELFF. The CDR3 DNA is TGTGCCAGCAGAGCGGGGGGTTACACCGGGGAGCTGTTTTTT.

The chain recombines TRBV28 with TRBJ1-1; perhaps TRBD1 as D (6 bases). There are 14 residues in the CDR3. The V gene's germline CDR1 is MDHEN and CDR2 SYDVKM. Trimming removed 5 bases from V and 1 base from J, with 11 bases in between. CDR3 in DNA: TGTGCCAGCAGTCGAGGGGGAGCGAACACTGAAGCTTTCTTT. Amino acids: CASSRGGANTEAFF.

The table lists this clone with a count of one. The CDR3 coding sequence is TGTGCCAGCAGCCGCTACACAGATACGCAGTATTTT. This translates into CASSRYTDTQYF. V and J are TRBV7-2 and TRBJ2-3; D not resolved. The CDR3 runs 12 residues. Looked up from germline, CDR1 is SGHTA and CDR2 is FQGNSA. The germline V and J ends were trimmed by 5 bases and 2 bases, with 5 bases remaining between them.

As DNA, the CDR3 is TGTGCCAGCAGCAAGGGGGACTTACGAAACACCATATATTTT. Amino acid sequence: CASSKGDLRNTIYF. The V gene is TRBV21-1, the J gene TRBJ1-3. TRBV21-1 is designated a pseudogene. The CDR3 runs to 14 residues.

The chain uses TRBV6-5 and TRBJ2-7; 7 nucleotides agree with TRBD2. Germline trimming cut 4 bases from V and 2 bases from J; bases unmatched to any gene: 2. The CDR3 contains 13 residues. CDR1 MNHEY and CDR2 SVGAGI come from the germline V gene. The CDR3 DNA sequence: TGTGCCAGCAGTTTAGCGGGCCCCTACGAGCAGTACTTC. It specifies CASSLAGPYEQYF.

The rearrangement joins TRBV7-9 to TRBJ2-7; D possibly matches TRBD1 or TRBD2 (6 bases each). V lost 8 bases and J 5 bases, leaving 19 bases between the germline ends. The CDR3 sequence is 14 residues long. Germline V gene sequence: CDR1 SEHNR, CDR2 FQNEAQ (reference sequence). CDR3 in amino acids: CASGGPRAGHEQYF. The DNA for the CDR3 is TGTGCCAGCGGGGGGCCCAGGGCTGGGCACGAGCAGTACTTC.

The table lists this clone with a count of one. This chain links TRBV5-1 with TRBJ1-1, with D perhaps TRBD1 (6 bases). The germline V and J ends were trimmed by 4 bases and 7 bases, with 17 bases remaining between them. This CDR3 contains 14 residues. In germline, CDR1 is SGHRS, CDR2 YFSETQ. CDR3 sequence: CASSPGTSNLEAFF. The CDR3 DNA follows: TGCGCCAGCAGCCCCGGGACAAGCAACCTTGAAGCTTTCTTT.

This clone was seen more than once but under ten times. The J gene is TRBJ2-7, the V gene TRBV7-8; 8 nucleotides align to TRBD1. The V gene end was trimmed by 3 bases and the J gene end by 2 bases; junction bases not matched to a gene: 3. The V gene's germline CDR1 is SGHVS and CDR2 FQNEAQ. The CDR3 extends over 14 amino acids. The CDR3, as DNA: TGTGCCAGCAGCTTTGACAGGGGTCCCTACGAGCAGTACTTC. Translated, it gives CASSFDRGPYEQYF.

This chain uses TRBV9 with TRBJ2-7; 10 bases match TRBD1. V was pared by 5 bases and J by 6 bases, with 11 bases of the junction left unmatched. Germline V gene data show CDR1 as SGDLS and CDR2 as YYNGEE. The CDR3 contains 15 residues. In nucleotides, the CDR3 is TGTGCCAGCAGTTCCCGGGACAGGGGCCCCCGCGAGCAGTACTTC. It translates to CASSSRDRGPREQYF.

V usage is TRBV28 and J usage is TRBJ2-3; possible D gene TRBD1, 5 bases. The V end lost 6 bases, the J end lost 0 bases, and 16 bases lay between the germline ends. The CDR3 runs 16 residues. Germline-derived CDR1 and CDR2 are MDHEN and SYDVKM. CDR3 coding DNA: TGTGCCAGCAGGGACACCTATATTACTAGCACAGATACGCAGTATTTT. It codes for CASRDTYITSTDTQYF.

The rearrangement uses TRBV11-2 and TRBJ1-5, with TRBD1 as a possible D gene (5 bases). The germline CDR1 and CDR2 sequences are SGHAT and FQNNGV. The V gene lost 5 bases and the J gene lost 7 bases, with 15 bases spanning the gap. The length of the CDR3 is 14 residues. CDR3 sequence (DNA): TGTGCCAGCAGCCCTGGGGGGACGGGACAGCCCCAGCATTTT. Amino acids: CASSPGGTGQPQHF. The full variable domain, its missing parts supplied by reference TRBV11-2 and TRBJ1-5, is EAGVAQSPRYKIIEKRQSVAFWCNPISGHATLYWYQQILGQGPKLLIQFQNNGVVDDSQLPKDRFSAERLKGVDSTLKIQPAKLEDSAVYLCASSPGGTGQPQHFGDGTRLSIL.

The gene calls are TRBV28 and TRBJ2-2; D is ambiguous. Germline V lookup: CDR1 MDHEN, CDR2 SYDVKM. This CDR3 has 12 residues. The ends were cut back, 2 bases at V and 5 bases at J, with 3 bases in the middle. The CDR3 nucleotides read TGTGCCAGCAGTTTAATGACCGGGGAGCTGTTTTTT. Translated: CASSLMTGELFF.

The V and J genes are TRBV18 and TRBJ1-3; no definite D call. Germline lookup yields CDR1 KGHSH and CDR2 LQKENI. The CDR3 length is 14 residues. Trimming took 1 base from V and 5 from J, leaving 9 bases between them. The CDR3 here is CASSPQETRNTIYF. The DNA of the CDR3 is TGTGCCAGCTCACCACAGGAGACACGAAACACCATATATTTT.

CDR3 residues: CASSQGKNYEQYF. Written as DNA, the CDR3 is TGCGCCAGCAGCCAAGGGAAAAACTACGAGCAGTACTTC. The chain links TRBV4-3 to TRBJ2-7; D is uncertain. Trimming shortened V by 1 base and J by 3 bases, and 7 bases separated the two germline ends. Germline V gene sequence: CDR1 LGHNA, CDR2 YSLEER. The CDR3 is 13 residues long.

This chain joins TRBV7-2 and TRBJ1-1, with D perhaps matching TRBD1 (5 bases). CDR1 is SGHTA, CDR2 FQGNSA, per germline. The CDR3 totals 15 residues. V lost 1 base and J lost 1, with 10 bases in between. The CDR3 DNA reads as TGTGCCAGCAGCTTAGTGGCCGGGGGGAACACTGAAGCTTTCTTT. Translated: CASSLVAGGNTEAFF. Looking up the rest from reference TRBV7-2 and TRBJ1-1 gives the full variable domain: GAGVSQSPSNKVTEKGKDVELRCDPISGHTALYWYRQSLGQGLEFLIYFQGNSAPDKSGLPSDRFSAERTGGSVSTLTIQRTQQEDSAVYLCASSLVAGGNTEAFFGQGTRLTVV.

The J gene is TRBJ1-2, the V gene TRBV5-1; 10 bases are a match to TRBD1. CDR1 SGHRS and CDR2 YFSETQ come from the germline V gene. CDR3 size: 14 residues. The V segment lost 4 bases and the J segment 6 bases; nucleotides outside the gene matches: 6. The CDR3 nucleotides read TGCGCCAGCAGCAAGGGACAGGGGTTTGATGGCTACACCTTC. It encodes CASSKGQGFDGYTF.

The DNA for the CDR3 is TGTGCCAGTAGTATCGGTTGGCAGAACTATGGCTACACCTTC. Translating gives CASSIGWQNYGYTF. J is TRBJ1-2 and V is TRBV19; D gene ambiguous. Germline CDR1 reads LNHDA; CDR2 reads SQIVND (reference sequence). The CDR3 runs 14 residues. The V end was cut by 3 bases, the J end by 2 bases, with 10 bases between.

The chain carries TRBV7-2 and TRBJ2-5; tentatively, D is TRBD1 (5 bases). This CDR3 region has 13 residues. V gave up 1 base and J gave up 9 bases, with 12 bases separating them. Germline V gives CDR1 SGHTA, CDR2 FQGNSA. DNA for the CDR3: TGTGCCAGCAGCTTAGATTTCGAAGGGGCCCAGTACTTC. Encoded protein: CASSLDFEGAQYF.